The TCR beta chain described here comes from a study of T cells in Graves' hyperthyroidism and ophthalmopathy. The CDR3 runs to 16 residues. J gave up 1 base and V 2 bases, and 4 bases lay outside the gene matches. The germline CDR1 and CDR2 sequences are SGHDT and YYEEEE. At least 3 on the Clinical Activity Score was recorded for ophthalmopathy patients, who also had NOSPECS grade at least 4 and duration under 3 months. Authors of the study amplified TCR beta CDR3 regions from RNA transcripts. The HTBI primer set drove a first-round RT-PCR of the TCR CDR3. One entry per CDR3 protein, called by TCRdb with MiXCR from the multiplex PCR reads. The data show fewer than 650,000 distinct CDR3 sequences, with 13% to 15% seen just once and over 6% held by the top ten. The study's findings and limits: Ophthalmopathy, as predicted by the model, came a median roughly 6.8 months after the prediction. Ophthalmopathy and stable hyperthyroidism were separated by a 13 V-J model. Appearing also in blood were most of the thyroid clonotypes expanded above 0.001.

This clonotype was recorded at least ten times. The antigen remains unidentified. The sequenced material came from blood. The source of this sequence is a woman between 18 and 30 years old with Graves' ophthalmopathy. This chain uses TRBV5-6 with TRBJ2-2; 8 bases agree with TRBD1. CDR3 loop: CASSFYDRGNTGELFF. CDR3 bases: TGTGCCAGCAGCTTTTACGACAGGGGGAACACCGGGGAGCTGTTTTTT.